This T cell receptor beta chain was identified during a study of cytomegalovirus exposure and HLA in healthy donors. While unrecorded immune exposures were likely, the donors were nominally healthy when sampled. It was with 60 Vbeta and 13 Jbeta primers that the PCR ran. Repertoires were generated with immunoSEQ multiplex PCR, while TCRdb's copy carries only in-frame clones and drops some. The sample has around 150,000 clones; approximately 68% are singletons. Study-level points and caveats: TCR beta chains numbering more than 150 were designated cytomegalovirus-associated. The classifier, whose performance was assessed in both the original and validation cohorts, reportedly diagnosed cytomegalovirus status with high specificity and sensitivity. By HLA locus, TCR association rates varied in a later analysis, with DRB1 showing the most and HLA-C the fewest.

A word on this clone: The target antigen is unknown.

Sequencing used PBMCs. This receptor was obtained from a man aged 40-50 years in good health and CMV-seronegative.

The CDR3 is CASSPGLTGDEQFF. CDR3 DNA sequence: TGCGCCAGCAGCCCGGGACTTACGGGCGATGAGCAGTTCTTC. The V gene is TRBV4-3, the J gene TRBJ2-1, with D tentatively TRBD2 (6 bases). Germline lookup yields CDR1 LGHNA and CDR2 YSLEER. The CDR3 is made up of 14 amino acids. With 4 bases removed from V and 8 bases from J, the gap between germline ends came to 15 bases.